This TCR beta chain was observed in a study of T cells in Graves' hyperthyroidism and ophthalmopathy. Study conclusions and caveats: In simple terms, a model built on 13 V-J features told ophthalmopathy apart from stable hyperthyroidism. In the blood, most expanded thyroid clonotypes above 0.001 appeared as well.

For this clonotype: Its antigen is not identified.

Using RNA transcripts as the source, TCR beta CDR3 regions were amplified. A first-round RT-PCR of the TCR CDR3 used the HTBI primer set. TCRdb itself ran the multiplex PCR reads through MiXCR, one entry per CDR3 protein. The sample records 500,000 to 800,000 distinct CDR3 sequences, roughly 15% being singletons. This CDR3 has 14 amino acids. Germline V gene lookup returns CDR1 MNHEY and CDR2 SMNVEV (reference sequence). V was pared by 2 bases and J by 3 bases, with 10 bases between. Sequencing input: blood. This sequence joins TRBV27 and TRBJ1-2; D is possibly TRBD1 (6 bases). The clonotype comes from a woman between 50 and 59 years old with Graves' ophthalmopathy. The CDR3 DNA reads TGTGCCAGCAGTTTAAGGGGGGCTGACTATGGCTACACCTTC. It specifies CASSLRGADYGYTF.